These 21 T cell receptor beta chains share one sample of origin, sequenced in a study of cytotoxic CD8 clonotypes in ibrutinib-treated CLL. The protocol was immunoSEQ multiplex PCR, while the TCRdb copy is restricted to in-frame clones and leaves out a portion. This table holds approximately 12,000 clones, roughly 60% found once. Sequencing was performed on PBMCs, taken before ibrutinib treatment. The origin of the receptors is a human donor with chronic lymphocytic leukemia.

The V gene is TRBV5-4, the J gene TRBJ2-3, with TRBD2 identical over 15 bases. Per the germline V gene, CDR1 is SGHNT and CDR2 is YYREEE (reference sequence). Losses at the gene ends were 4 bases for V and 0 bases for J; bases not matched to a gene: 9. The CDR3 runs to 19 residues. The chain's CDR3 is CASSTGLAGGLTSTDTQYF. As DNA, the CDR3 is TGTGCCAGCAGCACGGGACTAGCGGGGGGCTTAACTAGCACAGATACGCAGTATTTT.

This clone was seen a handful of times. The chain joins TRBV7-2 to TRBJ1-1; D not certain. Germline-derived CDR1 and CDR2 are SGHTA and FQGNSA. Trimming cost V 3 bases and J 4 bases, with 6 bases left between them. CDR3 length: 12 amino acids. The chain's CDR3 is CASSFIGTEAFF. The CDR3 region has the DNA TGTGCCAGCAGCTTTATAGGCACTGAAGCTTTCTTT.

The chain uses TRBV19 and TRBJ1-2, with a possible D match to TRBD1 (5 bases). The CDR3 is 12 amino acids. Trimming removed 3 bases from V and 4 bases from J, with 6 bases in between. CDR1 is LNHDA, CDR2 SQIVND, per germline (reference sequence). The CDR3 DNA reads TGTGCCAGTAGTATCGACAGCTATGGCTACACCTTC. Protein: CASSIDSYGYTF.

The chain combines TRBV11-3 with TRBJ2-2; TRBD2 matches 8 bases. Germline values: CDR1 SGHNT, CDR2 YENEEA. This CDR3 spans 18 amino acids. V was clipped by 4 bases and J by 0 bases; unmatched bases: 10. DNA for the CDR3: TGTGCCAGCAGCTCCTCCCGGACTAGCCAGGCGAACACCGGGGAGCTGTTTTTT. This gives the protein CASSSSRTSQANTGELFF.

V gene TRBV4-1 combines with J gene TRBJ2-5; possible D gene TRBD2, 6 bases. Per the germline V gene, CDR1 is MGHRA and CDR2 is YSYEKL. Trimming stripped 3 bases from V and 7 bases from J, with 15 bases between. The CDR3 spans 14 residues. CDR3 DNA: TGCGCCAGCAGCCAGACGGGACTGGGCGCGACCCAGTACTTC. Translated: CASSQTGLGATQYF.

This clone appeared a few times. V is TRBV28 and J is TRBJ2-2, with D perhaps being TRBD1 or TRBD2 (5 bases each). The CDR3 is 14 amino acids. Germline lookup yields CDR1 MDHEN and CDR2 SYDVKM. V gave up 4 bases and J gave up 4 bases, with 10 bases separating them. CDR3 loop: CASSSPGPTGELFF. DNA of the CDR3: TGTGCCAGCAGTTCCCCGGGGCCCACCGGGGAGCTGTTTTTT.

The table lists this clone with a count of one. The V and J genes are TRBV5-6 and TRBJ2-6; the match to TRBD2 covers 12 bases. This CDR3 contains 17 residues. Germline lookup yields CDR1 SGHDT and CDR2 YYEEEE. The J segment lost 3 bases and the V segment lost 1 base, leaving 2 bases of the junction unmatched. CDR3 residues: CASSLRLAGVGANVLTF. The CDR3 bases are TGTGCCAGCAGCTTGAGACTAGCGGGGGTTGGGGCCAACGTCCTGACTTTC.

This clone turned up a few times. The chain combines TRBV30 with TRBJ1-5, with D unclear. Trimming removed 5 bases from V and 2 bases from J, with 16 bases in between. The CDR3 extends over 15 amino acids. CDR1 and CDR2 from the germline V gene are GTSNPN and SVGIG (reference sequence). Here the CDR3 reads CAWEGGGYGNQPQHF. The CDR3 DNA sequence: TGTGCCTGGGAGGGCGGAGGGTATGGCAATCAGCCCCAGCATTTT. Full variable domain (remainder filled in from reference TRBV30 and TRBJ1-5): SQTIHQWPATLVQPVGSPLSLECTVEGTSNPNLYWYRQAAGRGLQLLFYSVGIGQISSEVPQNLSASRPQDRQFILSSKKLLLSDSGFYLCAWEGGGYGNQPQHFGDGTRLSIL.

V is TRBV13 and J is TRBJ2-2; 10 bases are shared with TRBD2. CDR3 length equals 14 residues. Germline CDR1 is PRHDT and CDR2 is FYEKMQ (reference sequence). After removal of 6 bases from V and 4 bases from J, the junction contained 2 bases not matched to a gene. CDR3 bases: TGTGCCAGCAGTCAGCGGGGGGGCACCGGGGAGCTGTTTTTT. It is translated as CASSQRGGTGELFF.

This clone was seen more than once but under ten times. The gene calls are TRBV6-1 and TRBJ2-3; D not resolved. This CDR3 contains 15 residues. The germline V and J ends were trimmed by 6 bases and 0 bases, with 13 bases remaining between them. CDR1 is MNHNS, CDR2 SASEGT, per germline. For the CDR3, the DNA is TGTGCCAGCAGCGCGGACGGATCTAGCACAGATACGCAGTATTTT. Amino acid sequence: CASSADGSSTDTQYF.

The chain combines TRBV2 with TRBJ2-7; D is perhaps TRBD1 or TRBD2 (5 bases each). There are 14 residues in the CDR3. The V gene lost 7 bases and the J gene lost 3 bases, with 16 bases spanning the gap. Germline V gene sequence: CDR1 SNHLY, CDR2 FYNNEI. The CDR3 DNA follows: TGTGCCAGCATCGGGGTGGGACGGGTCTACGAGCAGTACTTC. Protein: CASIGVGRVYEQYF.

This chain's CDR3 is CASSLLEGNIQYF. The DNA for the CDR3 is TGTGCCAGCAGCTTACTTGAGGGGAACATTCAGTACTTC. The rearrangement uses TRBV7-3 and TRBJ2-4; either TRBD1 or TRBD2 may supply D (5 bases each). The V end was cut by 2 bases, the J end by 7 bases, with 9 bases between. Germline assignment: CDR1 SGHTA and CDR2 FQGTGA. The CDR3 is 13 residues long.

This chain joins TRBV30 and TRBJ2-1, with D maybe TRBD1 (5 bases). Germline CDR1 is GTSNPN and CDR2 is SVGIG (reference sequence). This CDR3 is built from 15 residues. V lost 1 base and J 4 bases, leaving 14 bases between the germline ends. CDR3 sequence: CAWSELDRTYNEQFF. The CDR3 DNA reads TGTGCCTGGAGTGAACTCGACAGAACTTACAATGAGCAGTTCTTC.

This chain joins TRBV7-2 and TRBJ1-4; 9 bases are shared with TRBD1. This CDR3 contains 14 residues. In germline, CDR1 is SGHTA, CDR2 FQGNSA. The junction had 1 base not matched to a gene; V was cut back by 4 bases and J by 4 bases. CDR3: CASSSDRGNEKLFF. DNA for the CDR3: TGTGCCAGCAGCTCGGACAGGGGTAATGAAAAACTGTTTTTT.

This clone was counted only a few times. The V call is TRBV7-9, the J call TRBJ1-1; the match to TRBD1 covers 7 bases. CDR3 size: 13 residues. V lost 5 bases to trimming and J lost 3 bases; unmatched junction nucleotides: 3. The germline V gene has CDR1 SEHNR and CDR2 FQNEAQ (reference sequence). The CDR3 sequence: CASSRQGYTEAFF. The CDR3 region has the DNA TGTGCCAGCAGCCGACAGGGTTACACTGAAGCTTTCTTT.

J is TRBJ1-2 and V is TRBV28; 11 bases match TRBD1. The CDR3 extends over 15 amino acids. V was clipped by 3 bases and J by 8 bases; unmatched bases: 8. Per germline, CDR1 MDHEN and CDR2 SYDVKM. Here the CDR3 DNA reads TGTGCCAGCAGTTTCGGGACAGGGGGGAGAAGGGGCTACACCTTC. It codes for CASSFGTGGRRGYTF.

Details on this clone: The germline gene is not matched at one end of the junction; a read error may be the cause. The J gene is TRBJ1-3, the V gene TRBV29-1; a possible D gene is TRBD1 (6 bases). This CDR3 is built from 14 residues. From germline, CDR1 is SQVTM and CDR2 ANQGSEA. The CDR3 DNA reads as TGCAGCATTGACCCCACAGGGACTGGAAACACCATATATTTT. Protein: CSIDPTGTGNTIYF.

The CDR3 loop is CASTERVGVRSYEQYF. The CDR3 bases are TGTGCCAGCACGGAAAGGGTTGGGGTTAGGTCCTACGAGCAGTACTTC. The V gene is TRBV7-8, the J gene TRBJ2-7; D gene uncertain. The CDR3 is 16 residues long. CDR1 SGHVS and CDR2 FQNEAQ come from the germline V gene. Trimming shortened V by 7 bases and J by 1 base, and 20 bases separated the two germline ends.

This clone is termed large. The chain carries TRBV5-1 and TRBJ1-2; D might be TRBD1 (6 bases). Per germline, CDR1 SGHRS and CDR2 YFSETQ. Trimming left V 1 base short and J 6 bases short, with 10 bases between. This CDR3 region has 13 residues. As DNA, the CDR3 is TGCGCCAGCAGCTTGACAGGGTATGATGGCTACACCTTC. This sequence encodes CASSLTGYDGYTF.

The chain couples TRBV28 to TRBJ2-2; the D gene is possibly TRBD2 (5 bases). V dropped 2 bases and J dropped 5 bases, with 12 bases sitting between them. CDR1 and CDR2 from the germline V gene are MDHEN and SYDVKM. The CDR3 contains 15 residues. CDR3 bases: TGTGCCAGCAGTTTACGAGTCCCGGGGACCGGGGAGCTGTTTTTT. It is translated as CASSLRVPGTGELFF.

The gene calls are TRBV25-1 and TRBJ2-3; TRBD2 aligns across 7 bases. The CDR3 contains 16 residues. CDR1 is MGHDK and CDR2 is SYGVNS in the germline V gene. The ends lost 1 base at V and 1 base at J; junction bases unmatched: 5. This CDR3 reads CASSESLGGGTDTQYF. The CDR3 bases are TGTGCCAGCAGTGAATCTTTGGGGGGGGGCACAGATACGCAGTATTTT. Full variable domain (missing parts from reference TRBV25-1 and TRBJ2-3): EADIYQTPRYLVIGTGKKITLECSQTMGHDKMYWYQQDPGMELHLIHYSYGVNSTEKGDLSSESTVSRIRTEHFPLTLESARPSHTSQYLCASSESLGGGTDTQYFGPGTRLTVL.